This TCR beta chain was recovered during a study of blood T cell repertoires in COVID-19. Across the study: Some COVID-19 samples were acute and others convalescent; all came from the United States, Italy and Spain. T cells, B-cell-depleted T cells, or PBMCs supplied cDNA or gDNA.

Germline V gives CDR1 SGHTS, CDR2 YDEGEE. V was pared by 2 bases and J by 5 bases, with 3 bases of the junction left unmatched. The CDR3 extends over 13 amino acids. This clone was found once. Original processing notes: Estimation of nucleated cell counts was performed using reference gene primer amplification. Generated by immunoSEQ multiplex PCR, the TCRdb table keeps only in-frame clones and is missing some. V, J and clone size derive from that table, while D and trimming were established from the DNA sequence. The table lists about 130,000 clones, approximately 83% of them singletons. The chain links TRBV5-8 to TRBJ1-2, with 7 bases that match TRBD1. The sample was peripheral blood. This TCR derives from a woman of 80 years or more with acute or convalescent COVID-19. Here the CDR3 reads CASSFGQAYGYTF. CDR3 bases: TGTGCCAGCAGCTTTGGACAGGCTTATGGCTACACCTTC.